This TCR beta chain emerged from a study of blood T cell repertoires in COVID-19. Study context: T cells, B-cell-depleted T cells, or PBMCs provided the cDNA or gDNA that served as material.

Data came from immunoSEQ multiplex PCR; TCRdb stores just in-frame clones and leaves some out. The table records approximately 300,000 clones, around nine tenths of them present only once. The CDR3 spans 16 residues. Germline CDR1 reads KGHDR; CDR2 reads SFDVKD. V lost 5 bases and J lost 3; bases outside the gene matches: 9. This sequence was found in a woman between 25 and 40 years old with COVID-19, enrolled during active disease. The sequenced sample consisted of peripheral blood. The rearrangement links TRBV24-1 to TRBJ2-1; 7 bases agree with TRBD2. Written as DNA, the CDR3 is TGTGCCACCAGTGGGGCCGGGAGCGGGGTCTACAATGAGCAGTTCTTC. This encodes CATSGAGSGVYNEQFF.